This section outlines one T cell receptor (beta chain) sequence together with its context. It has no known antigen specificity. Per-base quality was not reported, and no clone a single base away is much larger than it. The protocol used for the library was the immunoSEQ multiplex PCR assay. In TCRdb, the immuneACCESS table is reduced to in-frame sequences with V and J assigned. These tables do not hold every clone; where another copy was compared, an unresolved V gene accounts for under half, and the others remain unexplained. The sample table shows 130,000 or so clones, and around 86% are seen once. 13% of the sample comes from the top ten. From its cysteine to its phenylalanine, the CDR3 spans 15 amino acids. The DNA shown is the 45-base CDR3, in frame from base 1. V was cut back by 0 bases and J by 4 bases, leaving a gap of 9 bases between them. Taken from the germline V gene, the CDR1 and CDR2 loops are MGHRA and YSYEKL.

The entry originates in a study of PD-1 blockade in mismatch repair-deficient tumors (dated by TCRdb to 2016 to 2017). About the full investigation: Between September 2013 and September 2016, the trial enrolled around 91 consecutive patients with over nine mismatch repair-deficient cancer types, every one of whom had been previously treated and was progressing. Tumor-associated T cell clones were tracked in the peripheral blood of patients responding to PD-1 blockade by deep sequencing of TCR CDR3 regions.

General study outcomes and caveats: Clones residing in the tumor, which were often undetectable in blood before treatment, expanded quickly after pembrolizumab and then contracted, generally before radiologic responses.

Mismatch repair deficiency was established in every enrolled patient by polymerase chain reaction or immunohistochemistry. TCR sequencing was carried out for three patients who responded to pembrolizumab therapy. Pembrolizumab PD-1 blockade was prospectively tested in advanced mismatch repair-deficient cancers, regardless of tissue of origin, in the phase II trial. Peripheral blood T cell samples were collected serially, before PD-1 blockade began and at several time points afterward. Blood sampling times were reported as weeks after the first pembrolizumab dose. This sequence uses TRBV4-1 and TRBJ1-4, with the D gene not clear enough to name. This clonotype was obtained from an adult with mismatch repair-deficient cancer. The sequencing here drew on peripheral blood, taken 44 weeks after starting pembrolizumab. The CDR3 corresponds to CASSQEDLVNEKLFF. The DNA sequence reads TGCGCCAGCAGCCAAGAGGACCTTGTTAATGAAAAACTGTTTTTT.